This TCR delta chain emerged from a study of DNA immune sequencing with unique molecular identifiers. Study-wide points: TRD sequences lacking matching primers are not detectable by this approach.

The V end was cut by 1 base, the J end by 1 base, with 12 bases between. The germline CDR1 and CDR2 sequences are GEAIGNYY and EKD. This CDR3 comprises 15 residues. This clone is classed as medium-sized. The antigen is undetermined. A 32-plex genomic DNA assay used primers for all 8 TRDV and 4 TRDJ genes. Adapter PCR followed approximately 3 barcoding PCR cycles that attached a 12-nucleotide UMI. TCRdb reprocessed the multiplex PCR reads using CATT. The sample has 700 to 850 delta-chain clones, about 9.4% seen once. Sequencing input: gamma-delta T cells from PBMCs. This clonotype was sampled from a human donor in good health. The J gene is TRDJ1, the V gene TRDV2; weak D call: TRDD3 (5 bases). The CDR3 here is CACDTVGIPTDKLIF. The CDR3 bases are TGTGCCTGTGACACGGTCGGGATCCCCACCGATAAACTCATCTTT.